Listed below are T cell receptor beta chains from one sample, sequenced in a study of control samples from healthy donors and cancer patients. Generated by immunoSEQ multiplex PCR, the TCRdb table keeps only in-frame clones and is missing some. The data show under 450,000 clones, over 75% seen once. Source material: PBMCs. The receptors come from a man aged 40-50 years with head and neck cancer. Both conserved end residues are part of each CDR3. The D gene is left open where the match is weak. Clone size is given for some rows only: seen once, a few or many times, or a class if the clone is expanded.

CDR3aa: CASSQSQGAAYEQYF
CDR3nt: TGTGCCAGCAGCCAAAGTCAGGGGGCGGCCTACGAGCAGTACTTC
d_gene: TRBD1
abundance: once
v_gene: TRBV4-2
j_gene: TRBJ2-7
len: 15

CDR3aa: CSVEGDRGLGYTF
CDR3nt: TGCAGCGTTGAAGGGGACAGGGGGCTTGGCTACACCTTC
d_gene: TRBD1
abundance: NA
v_gene: TRBV29-1
j_gene: TRBJ1-2
len: 13

CDR3aa: CASRSSGATNEKLFF
CDR3nt: TGTGCCAGTCGGAGTTCAGGGGCAACTAATGAAAAACTGTTTTTT
d_gene: NA
abundance: NA
v_gene: TRBV19
j_gene: TRBJ1-4
len: 15

CDR3aa: CSVSGSSYNEQFF
CDR3nt: TGCAGCGTTAGCGGGAGCTCCTACAATGAGCAGTTCTTC
d_gene: TRBD2
abundance: once
v_gene: TRBV29-1
j_gene: TRBJ2-1
len: 13

CDR3aa: CASSELRGAGANVLTF
CDR3nt: TGTGCCAGCAGTGAATTACGCGGGGCCGGGGCCAACGTCCTGACTTTC
d_gene: NA
abundance: NA
v_gene: TRBV6-1
j_gene: TRBJ2-6
len: 16

CDR3aa: CASSQDPLGADTQYF
CDR3nt: TGCGCCAGCAGCCAAGATCCTCTGGGGGCAGATACGCAGTATTTT
d_gene: NA
abundance: NA
v_gene: TRBV4-3
j_gene: TRBJ2-3
len: 15

CDR3aa: CAWRNSPGQESTEAFF
CDR3nt: TGTGCCTGGAGAAATTCACCGGGACAAGAATCCACTGAAGCTTTCTTT
d_gene: NA
abundance: once
v_gene: TRBV30
j_gene: TRBJ1-1
len: 16

CDR3aa: CASRRGFAGELFF
CDR3nt: TGTGCCAGCCGTCGAGGGTTTGCCGGGGAGCTGTTTTTT
d_gene: NA
abundance: NA
v_gene: TRBV11-1
j_gene: TRBJ2-2
len: 13

CDR3aa: CASSRTVSGPSAYEQYF
CDR3nt: TGTGCCAGCAGCCGGACAGTAAGCGGGCCATCTGCCTACGAGCAGTACTTC
d_gene: NA
abundance: NA
v_gene: TRBV27
j_gene: TRBJ2-7
len: 17

CDR3aa: CASSPGGRTDTQYF
CDR3nt: TGTGCCAGCTCACCAGGGGGCCGCACAGATACGCAGTATTTT
d_gene: NA
abundance: NA
v_gene: TRBV18
j_gene: TRBJ2-3
len: 14

CDR3aa: CASSGTGTPGYTF
CDR3nt: TGTGCCAGCAGCGGTACCGGGACCCCTGGCTACACCTTC
d_gene: NA
abundance: once
v_gene: TRBV9
j_gene: TRBJ1-2
len: 13

CDR3aa: CATTLRDGKETQYF
CDR3nt: TGTGCCACTACCCTCCGGGACGGGAAAGAGACCCAGTACTTC
d_gene: NA
abundance: NA
v_gene: TRBV28
j_gene: TRBJ2-5
len: 14

CDR3aa: CASSGQYEQYF
CDR3nt: TGTGCCAGCTCGGGACAGTACGAGCAGTACTTC
d_gene: TRBD1
abundance: NA
v_gene: TRBV18
j_gene: TRBJ2-7
len: 11

CDR3aa: CASSPGQGVDEQYF
CDR3nt: TGTGCCAGCTCTCCGGGACAGGGGGTAGACGAGCAGTACTTC
d_gene: TRBD1
abundance: NA
v_gene: TRBV18
j_gene: TRBJ2-7
len: 14

CDR3aa: CASSLRAGERMAKNIQYF
CDR3nt: TGTGCCAGCAGTTTAAGGGCAGGGGAGAGGATGGCCAAAAACATTCAGTACTTC
d_gene: NA
abundance: NA
v_gene: TRBV27
j_gene: TRBJ2-4
len: 18

CDR3aa: CASSLAAGGRQDTQYF
CDR3nt: TGTGCTAGCAGCTTAGCGGCGGGAGGGAGGCAAGATACGCAGTATTTT
d_gene: TRBD2
abundance: NA
v_gene: TRBV7-7
j_gene: TRBJ2-3
len: 16

CDR3aa: CSVEGQEYTGELFF
CDR3nt: TGCAGCGTTGAGGGACAGGAGTACACCGGGGAGCTGTTTTTT
d_gene: TRBD1
abundance: NA
v_gene: TRBV29-1
j_gene: TRBJ2-2
len: 14

CDR3aa: CASSQDSEGRRAFF
CDR3nt: TGTGCCAGCAGCCAAGATAGTGAGGGACGGAGAGCTTTCTTT
d_gene: NA
abundance: NA
v_gene: TRBV3-1/TRBV3-2
j_gene: TRBJ1-1
len: 14

CDR3aa: CAWSVGGFTEAFF
CDR3nt: TGTGCCTGGAGTGTAGGAGGTTTCACTGAAGCTTTCTTT
d_gene: NA
abundance: NA
v_gene: TRBV30
j_gene: TRBJ1-1
len: 13

CDR3aa: CASTFGGEETQYF
CDR3nt: TGTGCCAGCACATTTGGTGGGGAAGAGACCCAGTACTTC
d_gene: NA
abundance: once
v_gene: TRBV12-3/TRBV12-4
j_gene: TRBJ2-5
len: 13